Listed below are T cell receptor beta chains from one sample, sequenced in a study of cytomegalovirus exposure and HLA in healthy donors. Clones were read by immunoSEQ multiplex PCR, and TCRdb kept only the in-frame ones, dropping some. The sample yields about 110,000 clones, 65% to 80% seen once. Sequencing was performed on PBMCs. These receptors were taken from a woman aged 45-60 years in good health and CMV-seropositive. Both conserved end residues are part of each CDR3. The D gene is left open where the match is weak. Only part of the rows carry a size: once, few, many, or a class if the clone is expanded.

clone_size,d_call,v_call,j_call,cdr3_aa,cdr3_nt
.,.,TRBV7-2,TRBJ2-3,CASSLRSISTDTQYF,TGTGCCAGCAGCTTACGGAGTATCAGCACAGATACGCAGTATTTT
.,.,TRBV7-9,TRBJ2-5,CASRAGPQGTQYF,TGTGCCAGCAGGGCAGGGCCCCAAGGAACCCAGTACTTC
.,.,TRBV19,TRBJ2-3,CASSALQNTQYF,TGTGCCAGTAGTGCTCTACAGAATACGCAGTATTTT
few,.,TRBV27,TRBJ2-7,CASRPRVGEQYF,TGTGCCAGCAGGCCCAGGGTGGGGGAGCAGTACTTC
once,.,TRBV28,TRBJ1-5,CASSLGTGLGQPQHF,TGTGCCAGCAGTCTTGGGACGGGACTTGGGCAGCCCCAGCATTTT
.,TRBD2,TRBV7-9,TRBJ2-7,CASRRGENEQYF,TGTGCCAGCCGGCGGGGGGAGAACGAGCAGTACTTC
.,TRBD1,TRBV28,TRBJ2-7,CASSLGGQGGYEQYF,TGTGCCAGCAGTTTAGGGGGACAGGGGGGTTACGAGCAGTACTTC
.,TRBD1,TRBV6-6,TRBJ2-7,CASSSPDRGGTYEQYF,TGTGCCAGCAGTTCCCCGGACAGGGGGGGAACCTACGAGCAGTACTTC
few,TRBD1,TRBV10-3,TRBJ1-5,CASGDRGHQPQHF,TGTGCCAGCGGGGACAGGGGGCATCAGCCCCAGCATTTT
.,.,TRBV27,TRBJ2-7,CASSFLDRYEQYF,TGTGCCAGCAGTTTCCTCGACAGGTACGAGCAGTACTTC
few,.,TRBV5-4,TRBJ2-2,CASSLQLANTGELFF,TGTGCCAGCAGCTTACAGCTCGCGAACACCGGGGAGCTGTTTTTT
.,.,TRBV29-1,TRBJ2-4,CSVTGALNRNIQYF,TGCAGCGTTACTGGTGCACTGAACAGAAACATTCAGTACTTC
.,.,TRBV4-2,TRBJ1-6,CASSQDNQGGSPLHF,TGTGCCAGCAGCCAAGATAATCAGGGTGGATCACCCCTCCACTTT
.,TRBD1,TRBV4-1,TRBJ2-1,CASSQAPGTGRRGHEQFF,TGCGCCAGCAGCCAAGCCCCAGGGACAGGGCGCAGAGGGCATGAGCAGTTCTTC
.,TRBD1,TRBV7-8,TRBJ2-7,CASSLGRQGGYEQYF,TGTGCCAGCAGCTTAGGTCGACAGGGGGGCTACGAGCAGTACTTC
once,.,TRBV5-1,TRBJ2-1,CASSWTAFSYNEQFF,TGCGCCAGCAGCTGGACAGCGTTCTCCTACAATGAGCAGTTCTTC
.,TRBD2,TRBV7-7,TRBJ2-5,CASSPNMGSGETQYF,TGTGCTAGCAGCCCGAATATGGGTAGCGGGGAGACCCAGTACTTC
.,.,TRBV7-9,TRBJ2-7,CASSLYQGGEQYF,TGTGCCAGCAGCTTATACCAGGGGGGCGAGCAGTACTTC
.,TRBD1,TRBV28,TRBJ1-2,CASSPGDRNGYTF,TGTGCCAGCAGTCCAGGGGACAGGAATGGCTACACCTTC
.,.,TRBV7-9,TRBJ2-2,CASSSPGSGELFF,TGTGCCAGCAGCTCCCCAGGGTCTGGGGAGCTGTTTTTT
.,TRBD1,TRBV14,TRBJ1-2,CASSQRPDRVYGYTF,TGTGCCAGCAGCCAACGACCGGACAGGGTCTATGGCTACACCTTC
few,.,TRBV19,TRBJ2-1,CASSMEGASYNEQFF,TGTGCCAGTAGTATGGAGGGGGCGTCCTACAATGAGCAGTTCTTC
.,.,TRBV9,TRBJ1-5,CASSFGSNQPQHF,TGTGCCAGCAGCTTTGGCAGCAATCAGCCCCAGCATTTT
.,TRBD1,TRBV30,TRBJ2-5,CAWDRVQETQYF,TGTGCCTGGGACAGGGTCCAAGAGACCCAGTACTTC
once,.,TRBV7-2,TRBJ1-1,CASSLEWARGMNTEAFF,TGTGCCAGCAGCTTAGAGTGGGCCAGGGGCATGAACACTGAAGCTTTCTTT
.,TRBD1,TRBV6-1,TRBJ2-7,CASSVYRGVLYEQYF,TGTGCCAGCAGTGTCTACAGGGGTGTTCTCTACGAGCAGTACTTC
medium-sized,TRBD1,TRBV7-7,TRBJ1-1,CASSLDRGTEAFF,TGTGCTAGCAGCTTAGACAGGGGCACTGAAGCTTTCTTT
.,.,TRBV5-1,TRBJ2-5,CASSTASRETQYF,TGCGCCAGCAGCACGGCTAGCCGAGAGACCCAGTACTTC
.,TRBD1,TRBV18,TRBJ2-3,CASSPSWGQESTDTQYF,TGTGCCAGCTCACCTTCTTGGGGACAGGAGAGCACAGATACGCAGTATTTT
.,.,TRBV7-9,TRBJ1-5,CSSSLNNQPQHF,TGTTCCAGCAGCCTTAACAATCAGCCCCAGCATTTT
.,.,TRBV20-1,TRBJ1-2,CSARDFGGYTF,TGCAGTGCTAGAGATTTCGGGGGCTACACCTTC
.,TRBD1,TRBV19,TRBJ1-5,CASSHDRGNLAGQPQHF,TGTGCCAGTAGTCACGACAGGGGGAATTTGGCAGGTCAGCCCCAGCATTTT
.,.,TRBV28,TRBJ1-2,CASSSGRLYGYTF,TGTGCCAGCAGCTCCGGGAGGCTATATGGCTACACCTTC
.,.,TRBV28,TRBJ1-2,CASERDGLGYTF,TGTGCCAGCGAGCGGGACGGTCTGGGCTACACCTTC
.,.,TRBV19,TRBJ2-2,CASSIMGIAGSINTGELFF,TGTGCCAGTAGTATAATGGGGATTGCAGGGTCTATTAACACCGGGGAGCTGTTTTTT
.,.,TRBV19,TRBJ2-5,CASSSPDIPETQYF,TGTGCCAGTAGTTCACCGGACATACCGGAGACCCAGTACTTC
.,.,TRBV6-1,TRBJ1-5,CASSEFGKMARNSNQPQHF,TGTGCCAGCAGTGAATTCGGGAAGATGGCGAGGAATAGCAATCAGCCCCAGCATTTT
.,.,TRBV5-1,TRBJ1-4,CASSFQGLPAEKLFF,TGCGCCAGCAGCTTTCAGGGTTTACCCGCTGAAAAACTGTTTTTT
.,TRBD2,TRBV18,TRBJ2-1,CASSPREGNEQFF,TGTGCCAGCTCACCGAGGGAGGGAAATGAGCAGTTCTTC
.,.,TRBV18,TRBJ1-6,CASSPPGHVNSPLHF,TGTGCCAGCTCACCACCGGGACACGTTAATTCACCCCTCCACTTT
.,TRBD2,TRBV7-2,TRBJ2-5,CASSLAGGQYF,TGTGCCAGCAGCTTAGCGGGGGGGCAGTACTTC
.,TRBD1,TRBV7-3,TRBJ2-1,CASSLSPGQGSNEQFF,TGTGCCAGCAGCTTGTCCCCGGGACAGGGAAGCAATGAGCAGTTCTTC
once,TRBD1,TRBV10-3,TRBJ2-1,CAITSPGQGFYNEQFF,TGTGCCATCACATCCCCGGGACAGGGTTTTTACAATGAGCAGTTCTTC
.,TRBD1,TRBV10-3,TRBJ1-1,CASRAEGQGAKAFF,TGTGCCAGCAGGGCCGAGGGACAGGGGGCAAAGGCTTTCTTT
.,.,TRBV28,TRBJ2-1,CASSPLGGGNNEQFF,TGTGCCAGCAGTCCGCTTGGCGGGGGCAACAATGAGCAGTTCTTC
.,TRBD1,TRBV2,TRBJ2-5,CASNPQGFETQYF,TGTGCCAGCAACCCACAGGGGTTTGAGACCCAGTACTTC
.,TRBD1,TRBV6-1,TRBJ1-6,CASGQTGGRRF,TGTGCCAGCGGACAGACAGGGGGCCGACGCTTT
.,.,TRBV5-1,TRBJ1-5,CASSTGEVSQPQHF,TGCGCCAGCAGCACTGGGGAGGTGAGTCAGCCCCAGCATTTT
.,.,TRBV6-1,TRBJ1-4,CASRPGTLNEKLFF,TGTGCCAGCAGGCCCGGGACTTTGAATGAAAAACTGTTTTTT
.,TRBD1,TRBV7-2,TRBJ1-1,CASSPRPGTVEAFF,TGTGCCAGCAGCCCCCGCCCCGGGACAGTGGAAGCTTTCTTT
.,.,TRBV7-7,TRBJ2-5,CASSPLEEETQYF,TGTGCCAGCAGCCCACTCGAGGAAGAGACCCAGTACTTC
.,.,TRBV30,TRBJ2-7,CAWSEPSYKRSYEQYF,TGTGCCTGGAGTGAACCTTCTTACAAGCGCTCCTACGAGCAGTACTTC
few,.,TRBV18,TRBJ2-3,CASSRGVSDTQYF,TGTGCCAGCTCACGGGGGGTGTCGGATACGCAGTATTTT
few,.,TRBV6-1,TRBJ1-1,CASQNTEAFF,TGTGCCAGCCAAAACACTGAAGCTTTCTTT